These 31 T cell receptor beta chains were all obtained from the same sample, sequenced in a study of blood T cell repertoires in COVID-19. Sequencing was performed with immunoSEQ multiplex PCR; in TCRdb, only in-frame clones are kept and a portion is missing. The profile covers under 100,000 clones, with approximately 91% appearing a single time and more than 3% taken by the ten largest. The sequencing input was peripheral blood. These receptors were obtained from a woman between 65 and 79 years old with acute or convalescent COVID-19.

The CDR3 region is CASRNRSAGELFF. The DNA of the CDR3 is TGCGCCAGCAGGAACAGGTCTGCCGGGGAGCTGTTTTTT. This chain uses TRBV10-1 with TRBJ2-2, with D maybe TRBD1 (5 bases). Looked up from germline, CDR1 is WNHNN and CDR2 is SYGVQD (reference sequence). The CDR3 totals 13 residues. The V end was cut by 6 bases, the J end by 6 bases, with 11 bases between.

This rearrangement joins TRBV2 to TRBJ2-5; D is uncertain. With 11 bases removed from V and 2 bases from J, the gap between germline ends came to 6 bases. Germline assignment: CDR1 SNHLY and CDR2 FYNNEI. The CDR3 sequence is 10 residues long. The CDR3 DNA is TGTGCCCTGAGGCAAGAGACCCAGTACTTC. Translated, it gives CALRQETQYF.

This clone was found once. The V and J genes are TRBV10-3 and TRBJ2-7; 8 bases fit TRBD1. CDR3 length equals 16 residues. CDR1 ENHRY and CDR2 SYGVKD come from the germline V gene. Losses at the gene ends were 3 bases for V and 0 bases for J; bases not matched to a gene: 7. Here the CDR3 DNA reads TGTGCCATCAGTGAAGCCGACAGGGGCCTCTCCTACGAGCAGTACTTC. Translation: CAISEADRGLSYEQYF.

The chain carries TRBV3-1 (or the pseudogene TRBV3-2) and TRBJ1-2; D not resolved. Germline lookup yields CDR1 LGHDT and CDR2 YNNKEL (reference sequence). The CDR3 extends over 13 amino acids. Between the trimmed V and J ends, which lost 2 bases and 4 bases, there was a span of 8 bases. CDR3 in DNA: TGTGCCAGCAGCCAAACTGCGGCCTATGGCTACACCTTC. This codes for CASSQTAAYGYTF.

This clone was observed once. This sequence joins TRBV28 and TRBJ2-3, with 10 bases that match TRBD1. Per germline, CDR1 MDHEN and CDR2 SYDVKM. The length of the CDR3 is 15 residues. V was pared by 6 bases and J by 10 bases, with 13 bases of the junction left unmatched. The CDR3, as DNA: TGTGCCAGCAGAGAGGGACAGGGGAAATTAGAGGCGCAGTATTTT. Translated: CASREGQGKLEAQYF.

V gene TRBV25-1 combines with J gene TRBJ1-4; weak D call: TRBD1 (5 bases). V lost 1 base and J 4 bases, leaving 13 bases between the germline ends. The CDR3 sequence is 16 residues long. Germline CDR1 is MGHDK and CDR2 is SYGVNS. The CDR3 nucleotides read TGTGCCAGCAGTGAATCAGGGAGGAGTGGTAATGAAAAACTGTTTTTT. Translated: CASSESGRSGNEKLFF.

V and J are TRBV6-1 and TRBJ2-7, with TRBD2 as a possible D gene (5 bases). The CDR3 has 13 residues. Germline assignment: CDR1 MNHNS and CDR2 SASEGT. Trimming took 0 bases from V and 6 from J, leaving 9 bases between them. In DNA form, the CDR3 reads TGTGCCAGCAGTGAAGCACCGGGGTCCGAGCAGTACGTC. It yields the protein CASSEAPGSEQYV.

This chain uses TRBV6-4 with TRBJ2-1; 14 bases are shared with TRBD2. Germline lookup yields CDR1 MRHNA and CDR2 SNTAGT. The CDR3 totals 17 residues. The junction had 3 bases not matched to a gene; V was cut back by 5 bases and J by 0 bases. CDR3 coding DNA: TGTGCCAGCAGTAGACTAGCGGGAGGGAGCTCCTACAATGAGCAGTTCTTC. Protein sequence: CASSRLAGGSSYNEQFF.

The V call is TRBV2, the J call TRBJ1-2; TRBD1 might be the D (5 bases). Germline assignment: CDR1 SNHLY and CDR2 FYNNEI. The V end lost 6 bases, the J end lost 1 base, and 15 bases lay between the germline ends. The CDR3 has 15 amino acids. The CDR3 bases are TGTGCCAGCAGCAGGGCAACTATGGGTAACTATGGCTACACCTTC. Its translation is CASSRATMGNYGYTF.

This chain joins TRBV5-1 and TRBJ2-2; D remains unclear. The CDR3 is made up of 14 amino acids. V was trimmed by 0 bases and J by 1 base, leaving 4 bases between them. CDR1 SGHRS and CDR2 YFSETQ come from the germline V gene. This CDR3 reads CASSLARNTGELFF. The CDR3 nucleotides are TGCGCCAGCAGCTTGGCCAGGAACACCGGGGAGCTGTTTTTT.

V and J are TRBV5-4 and TRBJ1-1; D call uncertain. Germline lookup yields CDR1 SGHNT and CDR2 YYREEE (reference sequence). Trimming stripped 0 bases from V and 0 bases from J, with 15 bases between. The CDR3 spans 17 residues. CDR3 in amino acids: CASSLGQVGKMNTEAFF. DNA of the CDR3: TGTGCCAGCAGCTTGGGGCAGGTCGGGAAAATGAACACTGAAGCTTTCTTT.

This clone was seen only once. This chain connects TRBV5-1 to TRBJ1-6; 12 bases agree with TRBD1. The CDR3 extends over 17 amino acids. Germline CDR1 SGHRS, CDR2 YFSETQ. Trimming took 4 bases from V and 7 from J; bases not matched to a gene: 9. CDR3 sequence (DNA): TGCGCCAGCAGCCTAACGGCCGGGACAGGGGGCAATTCACCCCTCCACTTT. Translation: CASSLTAGTGGNSPLHF. The complete variable domain, with remaining parts taken from reference TRBV5-1 and TRBJ1-6, reads KAGVTQTPRYLIKTRGQQVTLSCSPISGHRSVSWYQQTPGQGLQFLFEYFSETQRNKGNFPGRFSGRQFSNSRSEMNVSTLELGDSALYLCASSLTAGTGGNSPLHFGNGTRLTVT.

J is TRBJ1-1 and V is TRBV6-5; TRBD1 matches 8 bases. Germline CDR1 MNHEY, CDR2 SVGAGI. This CDR3 region has 12 residues. Germline trimming cut 6 bases from V and 7 bases from J; bases unmatched to any gene: 4. The CDR3 is CASSSGTGEAFF. The CDR3 DNA is TGTGCCAGCAGCTCCGGGACAGGTGAAGCTTTCTTT.

The chain recombines TRBV5-1 with TRBJ2-7; 11 nucleotides agree with TRBD2. CDR3 length equals 15 residues. The ends lost 4 bases at V and 0 bases at J; junction bases unmatched: 3. Germline loops: CDR1 SGHRS, CDR2 YFSETQ. DNA for the CDR3: TGCGCCAGCAGCCCGACTAGCGGGACCTCCTACGAGCAGTACTTC. This sequence encodes CASSPTSGTSYEQYF.

The chain is built from TRBV7-9 and TRBJ1-4; TRBD1 aligns across 9 bases. J lost 5 bases, V lost 4 bases, and 5 bases had no gene match. The CDR3 runs 15 residues. The germline CDR1 and CDR2 sequences are SEHNR and FQNEAQ (reference sequence). The CDR3 nucleotides read TGTGCCAGCAGCTCTACAGGGGGCATGAATGAAAAACTGTTTTTT. It codes for CASSSTGGMNEKLFF.

The rearrangement uses TRBV11-2 and TRBJ1-4; D is unresolved. The CDR3 is made up of 14 amino acids. V gave up 6 bases and J gave up 2 bases, with 10 bases separating them. Germline values: CDR1 SGHAT, CDR2 FQNNGV. The CDR3, as DNA: TGTGCCAGCAGTGGAGTTGCGACTAATGAAAAACTGTTTTTT. Amino acid sequence: CASSGVATNEKLFF.

The J gene is TRBJ1-3, the V gene TRBV7-8, with D possibly TRBD1 on 6 matching bases. This CDR3 has 17 amino acids. Germline assignment: CDR1 SGHVS and CDR2 FQNEAQ. V gave up 5 bases and J gave up 0 bases, with 17 bases separating them. Here the CDR3 DNA reads TGTGCCAGCAGCCCTCGAACCGGACAGAACTCTGGAAACACCATATATTTT. Translation: CASSPRTGQNSGNTIYF.

The rearrangement links TRBV6-5 to TRBJ1-6; D gene unclear. Per germline, CDR1 MNHEY and CDR2 SVGAGI. This CDR3 spans 13 amino acids. Trimming stripped 6 bases from V and 5 bases from J, with 8 bases between. CDR3 nucleotides: TGTGCCAGCAGGTCAACAGATAATTCACCCCTCCACTTT. It yields the protein CASRSTDNSPLHF.

The chain has TRBV28 and TRBJ2-5, with D tentatively TRBD1 (6 bases). CDR3 length equals 15 residues. With 1 base removed from V and 3 bases from J, the gap between germline ends came to 12 bases. The V gene's germline CDR1 is MDHEN and CDR2 SYDVKM. In DNA form, the CDR3 reads TGTGCCAGCAGTTTATTACCAACAGGGAAAGAGACCCAGTACTTC. Translation gives CASSLLPTGKETQYF. Full variable domain (outside the CDR3, taken from reference TRBV28 and TRBJ2-5): DVKVTQSSRYLVKRTGEKVFLECVQDMDHENMFWYRQDPGLGLRLIYFSYDVKMKEKGDIPEGYSVSREKKERFSLILESASTNQTSMYLCASSLLPTGKETQYFGPGTRLLVL.

The chain couples TRBV29-1 to TRBJ2-2; possibly TRBD1 for D (5 bases). The ends were cut back, 3 bases at V and 5 bases at J, with 16 bases in the middle. The length of the CDR3 is 15 residues. Germline assignment: CDR1 SQVTM and CDR2 ANQGSEA. Written as DNA, the CDR3 is TGCAGCGTTGAGATGCGACACAAGGGGACCGGGGAGCTGTTTTTT. It is translated as CSVEMRHKGTGELFF.

V usage is TRBV7-9 and J usage is TRBJ1-1, with D perhaps matching TRBD1 (5 bases). Per the germline V gene, CDR1 is SEHNR and CDR2 is FQNEAQ (reference sequence). The CDR3 spans 14 residues. Trimming took 2 bases from V and 5 from J, leaving 12 bases between them. The chain's CDR3 is CASSLPGGGTEAFF. As DNA, the CDR3 is TGTGCCAGCAGCTTACCCGGGGGGGGAACTGAAGCTTTCTTT.

The V call is TRBV7-9, the J call TRBJ2-3, with 14 bases that match TRBD2. From germline, CDR1 is SEHNR and CDR2 FQNEAQ (reference sequence). J gave up 5 bases and V 5 bases, and 6 bases lay outside the gene matches. The CDR3 spans 16 residues. The CDR3 nucleotides read TGTGCCAGCAGCCCCGGGACTAGCGGGAGTCTAGATACGCAGTATTTT. Protein product: CASSPGTSGSLDTQYF.

This clone was seen a single time. The chain employs TRBV4-2 and TRBJ2-3, with D maybe TRBD1 (5 bases). This CDR3 has 15 amino acids. Germline CDR1 and CDR2: LGHNA and YNFKEQ. V gave up 0 bases and J gave up 4 bases, with 11 bases separating them. This CDR3 is CASSQDMFRADTQYF. The CDR3 DNA reads TGTGCCAGCAGCCAAGATATGTTCAGGGCAGATACGCAGTATTTT.

The chain carries TRBV7-2 and TRBJ1-4; D ambiguous. CDR1 and CDR2 (germline): SGHTA, FQGNSA. The CDR3 has 16 residues. V was trimmed by 1 base and J by 0 bases, leaving 9 bases between them. The CDR3 loop reads CASSLGFSATNEKLFF. The CDR3 bases are TGTGCCAGCAGCTTAGGGTTTAGTGCAACTAATGAAAAACTGTTTTTT.

This clone was seen just once. This sequence joins TRBV12-5 and TRBJ2-7; 8 bases agree with TRBD1. This CDR3 spans 13 amino acids. Germline assignment: CDR1 LGHNT and CDR2 FRNRAP. Trimming cost V 2 bases and J 5 bases; bases outside gene matches: 2. The CDR3 sequence is CASGLSGGDEQYF. CDR3 nucleotides: TGTGCTAGTGGTTTGTCAGGGGGCGACGAGCAGTACTTC.

The V call is TRBV3-1 (or the pseudogene TRBV3-2), the J call TRBJ1-2; the D gene is possibly TRBD1 (5 bases). Trimming shortened V by 4 bases and J by 5 bases, and 17 bases separated the two germline ends. The CDR3 runs 15 residues. The V gene's germline CDR1 is LGHDT and CDR2 YNNKEL (reference sequence). CDR3 coding DNA: TGTGCCAGCAGCCCGCGCGGAGGGACGGGATATGGCTACACCTTC. The encoded protein is CASSPRGGTGYGYTF.

The chain uses TRBV20-1 and TRBJ2-5; 9 bases fit TRBD2. After removal of 3 bases from V and 2 bases from J, the junction contained 7 bases not matched to a gene. The CDR3 has 15 residues. Germline V gene lookup returns CDR1 DFQATT and CDR2 SNEGSKA (reference sequence). CDR3 nucleotide sequence: TGCAGTGCTAGTCGTAGCGGGAGAGGACAAGAGACCCAGTACTTC. Protein sequence: CSASRSGRGQETQYF.

In DNA, the CDR3 is TGCAGCGCTGCCCGACAAACGTCTTCTGGAAACACCATATATTTT. Amino acids: CSAARQTSSGNTIYF. The rearrangement joins TRBV29-1 to TRBJ1-3; D gene unclear. The CDR3 is made up of 15 amino acids. Germline CDR1 is SQVTM and CDR2 is ANQGSEA. V lost 7 bases and J lost 1, with 17 bases in between.

This chain joins TRBV10-2 and TRBJ1-5; the D gene is possibly TRBD1 (5 bases). Germline-derived CDR1 and CDR2 are WSHSY and SAAADI. This CDR3 has 18 residues. V was clipped by 0 bases and J by 0 bases, with 15 bases between them. In DNA form, the CDR3 reads TGCGCCAGCAGTGAGTCGGGGGGGGGACGGTATAGCAATCAGCCCCAGCATTTT. Amino acids: CASSESGGGRYSNQPQHF.

The rearrangement uses TRBV5-1 and TRBJ2-5; TRBD1 agrees at 11 bases. From germline, CDR1 is SGHRS and CDR2 YFSETQ. CDR3 length equals 15 residues. The ends lost 4 bases at V and 1 base at J; junction bases unmatched: 3. This chain's CDR3 is CASSQGTGGQETQYF. DNA for the CDR3: TGCGCCAGCAGCCAAGGGACAGGGGGCCAAGAGACCCAGTACTTC.

This chain uses TRBV28 with TRBJ2-7; D may be TRBD2 (7 bases). Trimming removed 4 bases at V and 4 bases at J, with 14 bases between. Germline V gene lookup returns CDR1 MDHEN and CDR2 SYDVKM. This CDR3 comprises 14 residues. The CDR3 DNA reads TGTGCCAGCAGTTCGGGGGGCCCAAGATACGAGCAGTACTTC. This sequence encodes CASSSGGPRYEQYF.